This T cell receptor (gamma chain) originates from a study of Vδ1+ human thymocytes. Study-level points and caveats: Thymic TRG and TRD repertoires appeared highly polyclonal, with Gaussian CDR3 length distributions. About 20% of thymic delta-chain sequences were Vdelta2, with few Vdelta3, unlike blood Vdelta1+ controls.

This clone was counted a few times. Its antigen is not identified. Looked up from germline, CDR1 is GITISATS and CDR2 is ISYDGTV (reference sequence). After removal of 0 bases from V and 7 bases from J, the junction contained 6 bases not matched to a gene. The CDR3 covers 13 residues. The template was reverse-transcribed extracted RNA. Pooled V-gene forward primers with one constant-region reverse primer generated the CDR3 amplicons by multiplex PCR. TCRdb reanalyzed the multiplex PCR reads using CATT. The sample has about 36,000 gamma-chain clones; around 20% are singletons. Thymocytes were sorted as CD3+ TCRVdelta1+ TCRVdelta2- after alphabeta T cell depletion.

Source material: Vdelta1+ gamma-delta thymocytes from the thymus. Subset in this sample: FACS-sorted CD3+ TCRalphabeta- TCRVdelta1+ TCRVdelta2- thymocytes. This sequence was found in a girl under three years old who had congenital heart surgery. The J gene is TRGJ1 or TRGJ2, the V gene TRGV9. DNA for the CDR3: TGTGCCTTGTGGGAGGTGCACACCTATAAGAAACTCTTT. It encodes CALWEVHTYKKLF.